The clone carrying this T cell receptor (beta chain) is labeled as large (0.1 to 1%). What it binds is not known. Coverage ceases 3 residues before the CDR3 finishes, and the germline J gene fills in the end. CDR3 length: 16 amino acids. CDR1 is KGHSH, CDR2 LQKENI, per germline. The V gene end was trimmed by 1 base and the J gene end by 2 bases; junction bases not matched to a gene: 5. The sample comes from a study of T cell clonality in common variable immunodeficiency. Notes on the study in general: CVID subjects showed higher TCRbeta clonality than healthy controls. CVID patient heterogeneity limited repertoire-clinical complication correlations.

Assay used: immunoSEQ multiplex PCR; TCRdb lists only in-frame clones, some missing. The sample is made up of about 44,000 clones, none counted only once. The chain joins TRBV18 to TRBJ1-1; 9 bases fit TRBD1. Specimen: peripheral blood mononuclear cells. The TCR was taken from a person between 18 and 75 years old in good health. The part of the CDR3 DNA that was read is TGTGCCAGCTCACCACGGGGACAGGGAAGTAACACTGAA. Its translation: CASSPRGQGSNTE. The CDR3 in its entirety is CASSPRGQGSNTEAFF.